These 27 T cell receptor beta chains originate from one sample sequenced in a study of blood T cell repertoires in COVID-19. This table comes from immunoSEQ multiplex PCR, and its TCRdb copy is limited to in-frame clones, with some not included. The top ten hold around 4% of the sample, which has about 150,000 clones, about nine tenths seen once. The specimen sequenced was peripheral blood. These receptors were taken from a woman in her fifties or sixties with active or convalescent COVID-19.

The rearrangement joins TRBV19 to TRBJ2-1; 9 positions match TRBD2. Germline-derived CDR1 and CDR2 are LNHDA and SQIVND (reference sequence). This CDR3 has 17 residues. The trim removed 0 bases at V and 6 bases at J, leaving 9 bases unmatched. CDR3 sequence: CASSIDRGGGVGNEQFF. Written as DNA, the CDR3 is TGTGCCAGTAGTATAGATCGTGGCGGGGGGGTAGGCAATGAGCAGTTCTTC.

The V and J genes are TRBV2 and TRBJ1-6; no firm D call. Germline lookup yields CDR1 SNHLY and CDR2 FYNNEI. The CDR3 consists of 15 residues. The ends were cut back, 6 bases at V and 7 bases at J, with 16 bases in the middle. CDR3 in amino acids: CASRKEGTENSPLHF. The CDR3 bases are TGTGCCAGCAGGAAGGAGGGAACGGAAAATTCACCCCTCCACTTT.

This clone was observed a few times. This chain links TRBV2 with TRBJ1-1; D perhaps matches TRBD1 (5 bases). Trimming cost V 1 base and J 3 bases, with 6 bases left between them. Germline-derived CDR1 and CDR2 are SNHLY and FYNNEI. There are 13 residues in the CDR3. The CDR3 loop is CASSEEGYTEAFF. The CDR3 nucleotides read TGTGCCAGCAGTGAAGAGGGGTACACTGAAGCTTTCTTT.

This clone showed up just once. The chain joins TRBV6-1 to TRBJ1-5; weak D call: TRBD1 (6 bases). Germline V gene lookup returns CDR1 MNHNS and CDR2 SASEGT. Trimming shortened V by 2 bases and J by 7 bases, and 15 bases separated the two germline ends. The CDR3 runs to 15 residues. The CDR3: CASSEIQGSLQPQHF. The CDR3 nucleotides are TGTGCCAGCAGTGAAATACAGGGAAGTTTACAGCCCCAGCATTTT.

In this sample, this clone turned up once. The chain carries TRBV7-9 and TRBJ1-2; the D gene is possibly TRBD1 (6 bases). The length of the CDR3 is 16 residues. CDR1 is SEHNR, CDR2 FQNEAQ, per germline (reference sequence). V was cut by 2 bases and J by 8 bases, with 21 bases left in between. In DNA, the CDR3 is TGTGCCAGCAGCTTAAGTAGAGTGGGGACACTCGAGGGCTACACCTTC. Protein product: CASSLSRVGTLEGYTF. The full variable domain, with the rest looked up from reference TRBV7-9 and TRBJ1-2, is DTGVSQNPRHKITKRGQNVTFRCDPISEHNRLYWYRQTLGQGPEFLTYFQNEAQLEKSRLLSDRFSAERPKGSFSTLEIQRTEQGDSAMYLCASSLSRVGTLEGYTFGSGTRLTVV.

In this sample, this clone turned up once. V is TRBV24-1 and J is TRBJ2-1; D possibly corresponds to TRBD2 (5 bases). CDR1 and CDR2 from the germline V gene are KGHDR and SFDVKD. The CDR3 runs 14 residues. The V and J ends lost 2 bases and 8 bases respectively, with 12 bases between them. Written as DNA, the CDR3 is TGTGCCACCAGTGATTCCGGGGTCCGAGATGAGCAGTTCTTC. Translation gives CATSDSGVRDEQFF.

This chain joins TRBV4-3 and TRBJ1-4; D is unclear. This CDR3 has 16 residues. V was cut by 2 bases and J by 0 bases, with 10 bases left in between. From germline, CDR1 is LGHNA and CDR2 YSLEER. The CDR3 region is CASSQSPRATNEKLFF. In DNA, the CDR3 is TGCGCCAGCAGCCAAAGTCCCCGGGCAACTAATGAAAAACTGTTTTTT.

The gene calls are TRBV20-1 and TRBJ1-6, with no clear D. Germline assignment: CDR1 DFQATT and CDR2 SNEGSKA (reference sequence). The CDR3 runs to 14 residues. Trimming removed 3 bases at V and 11 bases at J, with 17 bases between. The CDR3 nucleotides are TGCAGTGCTAGTAGCGTGGGAGAATGGACACCCCTCCACTTT. Protein product: CSASSVGEWTPLHF.

This clone was detected only a few times. The chain couples TRBV3-1 (or the pseudogene TRBV3-2) to TRBJ2-7; TRBD1 matches at 8 bases. This CDR3 contains 16 residues. Germline V gene data show CDR1 as LGHDT and CDR2 as YNNKEL (reference sequence). Trimming at V came to 5 bases and at J to 1 base, leaving 10 bases not matched to a gene. The CDR3 bases are TGTGCCAGCAGCGCCGGGACAGGCAAGTTGTCCTACGAGCAGTACTTC. Translated, it gives CASSAGTGKLSYEQYF.

V gene TRBV7-2 combines with J gene TRBJ1-2; a possible D gene is TRBD1 (6 bases). This CDR3 has 16 amino acids. Germline V lookup: CDR1 SGHTA, CDR2 FQGNSA. Trimming removed 5 bases from V and 8 bases from J, with 24 bases in between. Written as DNA, the CDR3 is TGTGCCAGCAGCATACCCGGGACACAGGGATTCCGAGGCTACACCTTC. This codes for CASSIPGTQGFRGYTF.

The gene calls are TRBV29-1 and TRBJ1-4; 7 bases line up with TRBD1. Trimming cost V 6 bases and J 6 bases; bases outside gene matches: 7. The CDR3 sequence is 13 residues long. Germline lookup yields CDR1 SQVTM and CDR2 ANQGSEA. The CDR3 nucleotides are TGCAGCGTAGGGAACAGGGGCGATGAAAAACTGTTTTTT. Amino acids: CSVGNRGDEKLFF. The variable domain in full, completed from reference TRBV29-1 and TRBJ1-4, reads SAVISQKPSRDICQRGTSLTIQCQVDSQVTMMFWYRQQPGQSLTLIATANQGSEATYESGFVIDKFPISRPNLTFSTLTVSNMSPEDSSIYLCSVGNRGDEKLFFGSGTQLSVL.

The rearrangement joins TRBV5-1 to TRBJ1-2; D may be TRBD1 (6 bases). Germline CDR1 SGHRS, CDR2 YFSETQ. The germline V and J ends were trimmed by 2 bases and 4 bases, with 12 bases remaining between them. The CDR3 runs 14 residues. The CDR3 nucleotides are TGCGCCAGCAGCTTCCCGGGGGGCGGCTATGGCTACACCTTC. Translating gives CASSFPGGGYGYTF.

The CDR3 bases are TGTGCCAGCAGTTTATTCGGATCAGGGGGCGAAGCTTTCTTT. This sequence encodes CASSLFGSGGEAFF. The rearrangement joins TRBV6-2 or TRBV6-3 to TRBJ1-1; 8 nucleotides align to TRBD1. CDR1 is MNHEY, CDR2 SVGEGT, per germline. J lost 8 bases, V lost 4 bases, and 9 bases had no gene match. This CDR3 has 14 residues.

The chain combines TRBV2 with TRBJ1-6; D remains ambiguous. CDR3 length: 15 amino acids. The germline V gene has CDR1 SNHLY and CDR2 FYNNEI. Trimming removed 1 base from V and 4 bases from J, with 8 bases in between. This CDR3 reads CASSEGQAYNSPLHF. The DNA of the CDR3 is TGTGCCAGCAGTGAAGGGCAGGCATATAATTCACCCCTCCACTTT.

The V and J genes are TRBV2 and TRBJ2-3; D is perhaps TRBD2 (7 bases). Trimming shortened V by 5 bases and J by 1 base, and 22 bases separated the two germline ends. The CDR3 runs 18 residues. Germline CDR1 is SNHLY and CDR2 is FYNNEI. The CDR3, as DNA: TGTGCCAGCAGTTCTTTCAAACTAGCGAGGGGGGGCACAGATACGCAGTATTTT. Translated: CASSSFKLARGGTDTQYF.

As regards this clone: At one end, the junction sequence differs from germline, possibly due to a read error. V gene TRBV4-1 combines with J gene TRBJ2-3; TRBD2 agrees at 12 bases. Germline CDR1 MGHRA, CDR2 YSYEKL. The CDR3 totals 17 residues. The CDR3 protein is CASSQGSSGGAGDTQYF. CDR3 bases: TGCGCCAGCAGTCAAGGCTCTAGCGGGGGGGCCGGAGATACGCAGTATTTT.

The V call is TRBV29-1, the J call TRBJ1-2; D is undetermined. V was clipped by 6 bases and J by 0 bases, with 20 bases between them. Germline-derived CDR1 and CDR2 are SQVTM and ANQGSEA. This CDR3 comprises 16 residues. The CDR3 loop is CSVLRGPGGANYGYTF. The CDR3 DNA reads as TGCAGCGTCCTACGAGGGCCGGGTGGAGCTAACTATGGCTACACCTTC.

The V gene is TRBV27, the J gene TRBJ1-2; 12 bases are a match to TRBD1. Germline CDR1 is MNHEY and CDR2 is SMNVEV (reference sequence). The CDR3 has 16 amino acids. With 6 bases clipped from V and 7 bases from J, the junction kept 12 bases outside the gene matches. The CDR3 reads CASRGTEGQGASGYTF. CDR3 nucleotide sequence: TGTGCCAGCAGGGGGACAGAGGGACAGGGGGCAAGTGGCTACACCTTC.

The chain uses TRBV11-2 and TRBJ1-2; 8 nucleotides agree with TRBD1. V gave up 5 bases and J gave up 4 bases; unmatched junction bases: 9. CDR1 SGHAT and CDR2 FQNNGV come from the germline V gene. CDR3 length: 15 amino acids. The CDR3: CASSHGQGAGYGYTF. The CDR3 region has the DNA TGTGCCAGCAGCCACGGGCAGGGGGCCGGCTATGGCTACACCTTC. The entire variable domain, with the rest obtained from reference TRBV11-2 and TRBJ1-2, is as follows: EAGVAQSPRYKIIEKRQSVAFWCNPISGHATLYWYQQILGQGPKLLIQFQNNGVVDDSQLPKDRFSAERLKGVDSTLKIQPAKLEDSAVYLCASSHGQGAGYGYTFGSGTRLTVV.

The chain couples TRBV5-1 to TRBJ1-6; 8 nucleotides match TRBD1. The CDR3 length is 13 residues. Germline V CDR1 and CDR2: SGHRS, YFSETQ. The V gene end was trimmed by 9 bases and the J gene end by 8 bases; junction bases not matched to a gene: 7. CDR3: CATKADRDSPLHF. The DNA of the CDR3 is TGCGCCACCAAGGCGGACAGGGATTCACCCCTCCACTTT. Together with reference TRBV5-1 and TRBJ1-6, the CDR3 gives the full variable domain: KAGVTQTPRYLIKTRGQQVTLSCSPISGHRSVSWYQQTPGQGLQFLFEYFSETQRNKGNFPGRFSGRQFSNSRSEMNVSTLELGDSALYLCATKADRDSPLHFGNGTRLTVT.

The chain uses TRBV6-4 and TRBJ1-6; 8 bases match TRBD1. Germline V gene lookup returns CDR1 MRHNA and CDR2 SNTAGT. The CDR3 consists of 15 residues. Trimming took 5 bases from V and 5 from J; bases not matched to a gene: 5. CDR3 amino acids: CASSPKTGDNSPLHF. The CDR3 DNA reads as TGTGCCAGCAGTCCCAAGACAGGGGATAATTCACCCCTCCACTTT.

The chain links TRBV4-3 to TRBJ2-1; weak D call: TRBD2 (6 bases). This CDR3 spans 16 amino acids. The V gene lost 0 bases and the J gene lost 10 bases, with 19 bases spanning the gap. The V gene's germline CDR1 is LGHNA and CDR2 YSLEER. In DNA, the CDR3 is TGCGCCAGCAGCCAAGATATGACCCCAGGTGGAGGGGAGCAGTTCTTC. It is translated as CASSQDMTPGGGEQFF.

Details on this clone: Other DNA variants within this sample encode the same CDR3. The chain carries TRBV12-3 or TRBV12-4 and TRBJ2-5, with D possibly being TRBD1 (6 bases). Trimming removed 1 base from V and 3 bases from J, with 6 bases in between. The CDR3 has 13 amino acids. CDR3 protein: CASSLGQEETQYF. The CDR3 DNA reads as TGTGCCAGCAGTTTAGGACAGGAAGAGACCCAGTACTTC.

The genes are TRBV7-2 and TRBJ1-5; 9 bases line up with TRBD1. The CDR3 has 13 amino acids. Germline-derived CDR1 and CDR2 are SGHTA and FQGNSA. V gave up 10 bases and J gave up 4 bases; unmatched junction bases: 5. The CDR3 is CAIGTGTNQPQHF. In nucleotides, the CDR3 is TGTGCCATAGGGACAGGGACGAATCAGCCCCAGCATTTT.

The gene calls are TRBV19 and TRBJ2-5, with TRBD2 matching 8 bases. The germline CDR1 and CDR2 sequences are LNHDA and SQIVND (reference sequence). There are 16 residues in the CDR3. V was pared by 7 bases and J by 5 bases, with 15 bases of the junction left unmatched. CDR3 region: CASNLNGGAPFETQYF. DNA of the CDR3: TGTGCCAGTAACCTAAACGGGGGGGCCCCATTTGAGACCCAGTACTTC.

The rearrangement links TRBV29-1 to TRBJ2-3; 10 bases are a match to TRBD1. CDR1 is SQVTM and CDR2 is ANQGSEA in the germline V gene. Trimming at V came to 8 bases and at J to 4 bases, leaving 6 bases not matched to a gene. The CDR3 runs to 13 residues. The CDR3 spells CSYRDRGSDTQYF. The CDR3 DNA is TGCAGCTACAGGGACAGGGGTTCAGATACGCAGTATTTT.

CDR3 nucleotides: TGTGCCAGCAGCGGCCGGGGACTAGATGAGACCCAGTACTTC. Amino acids: CASSGRGLDETQYF. V is TRBV5-5 and J is TRBJ2-5; TRBD2 agrees at 8 bases. There are 14 residues in the CDR3. CDR1 and CDR2 (germline): SGHKS, YYEKEE (reference sequence). J lost 5 bases, V lost 4 bases, and 7 bases had no gene match. The full variable domain, completed using reference TRBV5-5 and TRBJ2-5, is DAGVTQSPTHLIKTRGQQVTLRCSPISGHKSVSWYQQVLGQGPQFIFQYYEKEERGRGNFPDRFSARQFPNYSSELNVNALLLGDSALYLCASSGRGLDETQYFGPGTRLLVL.